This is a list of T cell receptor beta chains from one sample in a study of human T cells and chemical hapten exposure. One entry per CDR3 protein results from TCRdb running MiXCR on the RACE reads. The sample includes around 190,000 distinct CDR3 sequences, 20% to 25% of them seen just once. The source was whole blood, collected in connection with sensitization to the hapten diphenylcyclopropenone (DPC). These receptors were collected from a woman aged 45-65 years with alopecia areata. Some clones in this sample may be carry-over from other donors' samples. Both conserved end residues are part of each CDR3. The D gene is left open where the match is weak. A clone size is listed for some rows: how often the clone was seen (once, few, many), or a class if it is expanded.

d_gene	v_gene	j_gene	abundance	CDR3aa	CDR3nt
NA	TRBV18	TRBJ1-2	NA	CASSPEKGGNYGYTF	TGTGCCAGCTCACCAGAAAAGGGTGGTAACTATGGCTACACCTTC
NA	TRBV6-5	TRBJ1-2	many	CASSEVGYGYTF	TGTGCCAGCAGTGAAGTTGGCTATGGCTACACCTTC
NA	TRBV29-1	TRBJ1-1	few	CSVVRDENTEAFF	TGCAGCGTTGTCAGGGATGAGAACACTGAAGCTTTCTTT
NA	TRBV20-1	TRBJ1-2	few	CSASGTDNYGYTF	TGCAGTGCTAGCGGGACGGATAACTATGGCTACACCTTC
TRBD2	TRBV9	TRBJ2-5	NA	CASSGGTRYETQYF	TGTGCCAGCAGCGGTGGGACTAGGTATGAGACCCAGTACTTC
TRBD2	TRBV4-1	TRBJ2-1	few	CASSHLPGTSSRNEQFF	TGCGCCAGCAGCCATCTCCCCGGGACTAGCTCTCGCAATGAGCAGTTCTTC
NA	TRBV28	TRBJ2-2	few	CASRSPGGAGTGELFF	TGTGCCAGCAGATCCCCGGGGGGCGCGGGGACCGGGGAGCTGTTTTTT
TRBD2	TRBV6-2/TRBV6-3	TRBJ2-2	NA	CASSYPPGGNTGELFF	TGTGCCAGCAGTTACCCTCCGGGGGGGAACACCGGGGAGCTGTTTTTT
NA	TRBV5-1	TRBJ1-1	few	CASGDTLNTEAFF	TGCGCCAGCGGGGACACCTTGAACACTGAAGCTTTCTTT
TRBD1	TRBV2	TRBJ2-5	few	CASSMDRYQETQYF	TGTGCCAGCAGTATGGACAGGTACCAAGAGACCCAGTACTTC
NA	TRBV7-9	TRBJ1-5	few	CASSLGGGNQPQHF	TGTGCCAGCAGCTTAGGGGGAGGGAATCAGCCCCAGCATTTT
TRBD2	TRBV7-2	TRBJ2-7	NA	CASSPWTSGRREQYF	TGTGCCAGCAGCCCTTGGACTAGCGGGAGACGCGAGCAGTACTTC
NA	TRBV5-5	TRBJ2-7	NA	CASSTDYEQYF	TGTGCCAGCAGTACCGACTACGAGCAGTACTTC
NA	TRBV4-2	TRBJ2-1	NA	CASSQEVASRHEQFF	TGTGCCAGCAGCCAAGAGGTCGCTAGTAGACATGAGCAGTTCTTC
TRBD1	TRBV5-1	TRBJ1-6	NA	CASSFEQGNNSPLHF	TGCGCCAGCAGCTTTGAACAGGGGAATAATTCACCCCTCCACTTT
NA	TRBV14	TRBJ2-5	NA	CASSYRLNQETQYF	TGTGCCAGCAGCTATAGACTAAACCAAGAGACCCAGTACTTC
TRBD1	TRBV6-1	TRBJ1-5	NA	CASSGPRDSRPEQPQHF	TGTGCCAGCAGTGGGCCCCGGGACAGCCGACCGGAGCAGCCCCAGCATTTT
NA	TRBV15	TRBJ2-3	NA	CATREGSTDTQYF	TGTGCCACCAGGGAGGGTAGCACAGATACGCAGTATTTT
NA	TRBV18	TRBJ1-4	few	CASSPRDTYLSRLF	TGTGCCAGCTCACCCCGGGACACCTATCTTAGTCGACTTTTT
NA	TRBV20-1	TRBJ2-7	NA	CSGQTNYEQYF	TGCAGTGGGCAGACTAATTACGAGCAGTACTTC
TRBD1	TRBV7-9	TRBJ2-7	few	CASSATGVWNEQYF	TGTGCCAGCAGCGCTACAGGGGTTTGGAACGAGCAGTACTTC
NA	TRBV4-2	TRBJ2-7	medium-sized	CASSQERDGSYEQYF	TGTGCCAGCAGCCAAGAACGGGACGGATCCTACGAGCAGTACTTC
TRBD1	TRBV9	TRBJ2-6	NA	CASSPGQGKSTGANVLTF	TGTGCCAGCAGCCCAGGACAGGGGAAATCAACTGGGGCCAACGTCCTGACTTTC
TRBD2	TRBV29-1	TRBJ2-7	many	CSVASSWTSDYEQYF	TGCAGCGTTGCTTCTTCGTGGACTAGCGACTACGAGCAGTACTTC
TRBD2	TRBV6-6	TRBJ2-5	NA	CASSQQRGAGETQYF	TGTGCCAGCAGCCAACAGCGGGGGGCGGGAGAGACCCAGTACTTC
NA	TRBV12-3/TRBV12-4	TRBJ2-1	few	CASLEGVRNEQFF	TGTGCCAGCCTCGAGGGGGTGCGCAATGAGCAGTTCTTC
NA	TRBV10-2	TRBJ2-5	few	CASSDPTRPQETQYF	TGCGCCAGCAGTGACCCGACTAGGCCCCAAGAGACCCAGTACTTC
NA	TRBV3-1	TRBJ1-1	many	CASSARGGPTEAFF	TGTGCCAGCAGCGCCCGGGGAGGCCCGACTGAAGCTTTCTTT
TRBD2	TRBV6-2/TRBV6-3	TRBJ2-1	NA	CASSIRLAGYNEQFF	TGTGCCAGCAGTATAAGACTAGCGGGCTACAATGAGCAGTTCTTC
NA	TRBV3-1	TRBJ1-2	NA	CASSLPRAGSGYGYTF	TGTGCCAGCAGTCTCCCTAGGGCAGGGAGTGGCTATGGCTACACCTTC
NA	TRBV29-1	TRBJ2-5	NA	CSVAGGIGVETQYF	TGCAGCGTTGCGGGCGGGATTGGTGTAGAGACCCAGTACTTC
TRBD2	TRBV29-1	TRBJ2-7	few	CSVEWEGRYEQYF	TGCAGCGTGGAGTGGGAGGGGAGGTACGAGCAGTACTTC
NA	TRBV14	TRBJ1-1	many	CASSQAPRVLQYTEAFF	TGTGCCAGCAGCCAAGCCCCCCGAGTCCTCCAGTACACTGAAGCTTTCTTT
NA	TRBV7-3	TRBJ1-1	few	CASSFRSRGTEAFF	TGTGCCAGCAGCTTCAGATCCAGGGGCACTGAAGCTTTCTTT
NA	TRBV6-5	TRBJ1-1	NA	CASSYWNVRGSQAFF	TGTGCCAGCAGTTACTGGAATGTTCGGGGGTCGCAAGCTTTCTTT
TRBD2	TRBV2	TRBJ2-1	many	CASSPTASGRNEQFF	TGTGCCAGCAGCCCCACGGCTAGCGGGAGGAATGAGCAGTTCTTC
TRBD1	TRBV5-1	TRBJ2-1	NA	CASSLQQGAGNEQFF	TGCGCCAGCAGCCTCCAACAGGGGGCAGGCAATGAGCAGTTCTTC
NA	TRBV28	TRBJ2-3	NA	CASSSRQEGGWYF	TGTGCCAGCAGTTCCAGACAGGAGGGGGGCTGGTATTTT
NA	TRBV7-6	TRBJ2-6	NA	CASSPNVPGANVLTF	TGTGCCAGCAGCCCTAATGTCCCTGGGGCCAACGTCCTGACTTTC
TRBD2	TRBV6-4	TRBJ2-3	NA	CASRGTSGKIGRTDTQYF	TGTGCCAGCAGGGGGACTAGCGGGAAGATTGGACGCACAGATACGCAGTATTTT
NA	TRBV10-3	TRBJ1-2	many	CAIKHINYGYTF	TGTGCCATCAAGCACATTAACTATGGCTACACCTTC
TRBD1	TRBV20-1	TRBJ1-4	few	CSAPGQGKGEKLFF	TGCAGTGCCCCGGGACAGGGAAAGGGCGAAAAACTGTTTTTT
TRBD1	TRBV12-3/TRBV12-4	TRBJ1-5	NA	CASSLTGGDQPQHF	TGTGCCAGCAGTTTAACAGGGGGCGATCAGCCCCAGCATTTT
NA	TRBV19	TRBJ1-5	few	CASSRGGLNQPQHF	TGTGCCAGTAGTAGGGGGGGCCTCAATCAGCCCCAGCATTTT
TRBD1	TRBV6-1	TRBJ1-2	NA	CASSLVSGTANNYGYTF	TGTGCCAGCAGCCTTGTTTCCGGGACAGCGAACAACTATGGCTACACCTTC
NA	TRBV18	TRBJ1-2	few	CASSLGSSSVYGYTF	TGTGCCAGCTCGCTTGGTTCTTCATCAGTCTATGGCTACACCTTC
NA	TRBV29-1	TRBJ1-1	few	CSVAPMLNTEAFF	TGCAGCGTTGCCCCTATGTTGAACACTGAAGCTTTCTTT
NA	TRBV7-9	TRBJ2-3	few	CASSADEEDTQYF	TGTGCCAGCAGCGCGGACGAGGAAGATACGCAGTATTTT
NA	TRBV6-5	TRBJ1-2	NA	CASSGGTGYTF	TGTGCCAGCTCGGGGGGGACCGGCTACACCTTC
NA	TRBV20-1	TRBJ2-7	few	CSANSGATGFNEQYF	TGCAGTGCTAACAGCGGGGCCACAGGGTTCAACGAGCAGTACTTC
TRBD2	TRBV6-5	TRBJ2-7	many	CASNVAGSSYEQYF	TGTGCCAGCAACGTAGCGGGAAGCTCCTACGAGCAGTACTTC
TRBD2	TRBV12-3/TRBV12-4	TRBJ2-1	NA	CASSRGPSGTGEQFF	TGTGCCAGCAGTCGGGGACCTAGCGGGACTGGGGAGCAGTTCTTC
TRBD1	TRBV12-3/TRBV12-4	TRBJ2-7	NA	CASGQGAFYEQYF	TGTGCCAGCGGGCAGGGGGCTTTCTACGAGCAGTACTTC
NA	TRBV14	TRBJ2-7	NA	CASSQGRYEQYF	TGTGCCAGCAGCCAGGGTCGATACGAGCAGTACTTC
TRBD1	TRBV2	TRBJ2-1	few	CASSMGQSFNEQFF	TGTGCCAGCAGTATGGGACAGAGCTTCAATGAGCAGTTCTTC
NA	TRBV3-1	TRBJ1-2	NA	CASSFVDRVYGYTF	TGTGCCAGCAGCTTCGTGGACAGAGTCTATGGCTACACCTTC
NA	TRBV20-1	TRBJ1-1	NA	CSAKPKGGRDTEAFF	TGCAGTGCTAAACCGAAGGGAGGGAGAGACACTGAAGCTTTCTTT